This T cell receptor (beta chain) was found in a study of Graves' ophthalmopathy and Graves' hyperthyroidism. Study-level results: Sensitivity of 85% to 90% and specificity of 70% to 84% were achieved when a 13-signature model separated ophthalmopathy from stable hyperthyroidism.

Looked up from germline, CDR1 is SGHTA and CDR2 is FQGNSA. Trimming stripped 2 bases from V and 4 bases from J, with 15 bases between. CDR3 size: 15 residues. The authors amplified TCR beta CDR3 regions from RNA transcripts. Following a first-round RT-PCR that used HTBI primers, a second-round multiplex PCR was carried out. TCRdb re-derived calls from the multiplex PCR reads in MiXCR, one entry per CDR3 protein. The sample holds around 670,000 distinct CDR3 sequences, approximately 40% seen once. Isolation of PBMCs was performed using 9 to 10 ml of fresh peripheral blood. This clonotype showed up many times. Its antigen is unknown.

V is TRBV7-2 and J is TRBJ2-7, with D unresolved. The receptor's source is an adult man with Graves' ophthalmopathy. Sequencing used peripheral blood. The CDR3 sequence: CASSLSRSFPYEQYF. For the CDR3, the DNA is TGTGCCAGCAGCTTATCCCGATCGTTTCCTTACGAGCAGTACTTC.